This TCR beta chain was captured in a study of beta chain features in type 1 diabetes. The whole isolated RNA underwent reverse transcription, so sequencing captured expressed TCRB transcripts. Only in-frame clones appear in the TCRdb table, and some are missing; sequencing was by immunoSEQ multiplex PCR. The sample includes 300,000 to 450,000 clones, roughly 12% of them seen just once. As concerns this clone: Its antigen is not known.

Study-level points and caveats: Patients' naive, central memory and regulatory TCRB repertoires appeared more alike than those of healthy donors. TCRB CDR3s from Type 1 diabetes patients were moderately but significantly shorter in all four CD4+ subsets.

A sort by CD45RO/CCR7/CD25/CD127/CD95/CD27 yielded CD4+ naive, central memory, regulatory and stem cell-like memory cells. This CDR3 has 17 residues. CDR1 and CDR2 from the germline V gene are SGHTA and FQGTGA. The V end lost 1 base, the J end lost 1 base, and 11 bases lay between the germline ends. The chain employs TRBV7-3 and TRBJ2-6; D may be TRBD1 (6 bases). Input material: naive CD4+ T cells from blood. The sequence was obtained from a woman younger than 35 with type 1 diabetes. CDR3 in amino acids: CASSLIRTASGANVLTF. In DNA form, the CDR3 reads TGTGCCAGCAGCTTAATAAGGACAGCATCTGGGGCCAACGTCCTGACTTTC.